The 32 T cell receptor beta chains listed next were all sequenced from one sample in a study of shared clonotypes between healthy human individuals. The protocol was immunoSEQ multiplex PCR, while the TCRdb copy is restricted to in-frame clones and leaves out a portion. The sample lists over a million clones, roughly 97% seen once, with approximately 1.1% in the top ten. Sequences were obtained from naive CD4+ T cells sorted from blood. The subset: CD45RA+ positively selected. These receptors were collected from a young man in good health.

The chain's CDR3 is CASSTGTGANQPQHF. Here the CDR3 DNA reads TGTGCCAGTAGTACCGGGACAGGGGCGAATCAGCCCCAGCATTTT. The V and J genes are TRBV19 and TRBJ1-5, with TRBD1 identical over 10 bases. Per the germline V gene, CDR1 is LNHDA and CDR2 is SQIVND (reference sequence). Trimming cost V 4 bases and J 4 bases; bases outside gene matches: 4. There are 15 residues in the CDR3.

The genes are TRBV5-1 and TRBJ2-1, with 11 bases that match TRBD2. The CDR3 runs 16 residues. Germline V CDR1 and CDR2: SGHRS, YFSETQ. V gave up 3 bases and J gave up 9 bases; unmatched junction bases: 11. CDR3 sequence reads: CASSSTTSGRLGEQFF. The DNA of the CDR3 is TGCGCCAGCAGCTCGACAACTAGCGGGAGATTGGGTGAGCAGTTCTTC.

The V and J genes are TRBV28 and TRBJ1-4, with D uncertain. Per the germline V gene, CDR1 is MDHEN and CDR2 is SYDVKM. The CDR3 loop spans 14 amino acids. Trimming took off 6 bases at V and 5 bases at J, with 13 bases between the two ends. The CDR3: CASREFGRNEKLFF. The CDR3 DNA reads TGTGCCAGCAGGGAATTCGGACGGAATGAAAAACTGTTTTTT. Combining the CDR3 with reference TRBV28 and TRBJ1-4 gives the whole variable domain DVKVTQSSRYLVKRTGEKVFLECVQDMDHENMFWYRQDPGLGLRLIYFSYDVKMKEKGDIPEGYSVSREKKERFSLILESASTNQTSMYLCASREFGRNEKLFFGSGTQLSVL.

This chain connects TRBV4-3 to TRBJ2-5; unclear D gene. The CDR3 contains 13 residues. CDR1 LGHNA and CDR2 YSLEER come from the germline V gene. V dropped 0 bases and J dropped 7 bases, with 9 bases sitting between them. CDR3 nucleotide sequence: TGCGCCAGCAGCCAAGATCTTCTGGGGACCCAGTACTTC. This translates into CASSQDLLGTQYF.

V and J are TRBV7-8 and TRBJ1-3, with a weak D call TRBD1 (5 bases). Trimming took 5 bases from V and 0 from J, leaving 14 bases between them. CDR1 is SGHVS, CDR2 FQNEAQ, per germline. The CDR3 covers 16 residues. The CDR3 nucleotides read TGTGCCAGCAGCCAGGGTGCGATCGACTCTGGAAACACCATATATTTT. Protein sequence: CASSQGAIDSGNTIYF. The full variable domain, completed using reference TRBV7-8 and TRBJ1-3, is GAGVSQSPRYKVAKRGQDVALRCDPISGHVSLFWYQQALGQGPEFLTYFQNEAQLDKSGLPSDRFFAERPEGSVSTLKIQRTQQEDSAVYLCASSQGAIDSGNTIYFGEGSWLTVV.

The chain uses TRBV5-1 and TRBJ2-5; 8 positions agree with TRBD2. The CDR3 consists of 15 residues. The V segment lost 0 bases and the J segment 4 bases; nucleotides outside the gene matches: 5. Germline V CDR1 and CDR2: SGHRS, YFSETQ. CDR3 sequence reads: CASSLASAGGETQYF. In nucleotides, the CDR3 is TGCGCCAGCAGCTTGGCCTCGGCGGGAGGAGAGACCCAGTACTTC.

This chain links TRBV11-3 with TRBJ2-7; D not certain. The V end was cut by 0 bases, the J end by 8 bases, with 11 bases between. The CDR3 consists of 13 residues. The V gene's germline CDR1 is SGHNT and CDR2 YENEEA. The CDR3: CASSLDAIQKQYF. CDR3 in DNA: TGTGCCAGCAGCTTAGATGCTATACAGAAGCAGTACTTC.

The CDR3 spells CASTRTGNGYTF. The CDR3 DNA reads TGTGCCAGCACCCGGACAGGGAATGGCTACACCTTC. The gene calls are TRBV6-1 and TRBJ1-2; 8 bases are a match to TRBD1. Trimming cost V 7 bases and J 6 bases; bases outside gene matches: 4. This CDR3 comprises 12 residues. Germline V gene lookup returns CDR1 MNHNS and CDR2 SASEGT.

The chain couples TRBV11-2 to TRBJ2-5, with 8 bases fitting TRBD2. Germline loops: CDR1 SGHAT, CDR2 FQNNGV. The trim removed 5 bases at V and 1 base at J, leaving 9 bases unmatched. CDR3 length: 16 residues. CDR3 DNA: TGTGCCAGCAGCCTAACGACGGGAGGGCTCCAAGAGACCCAGTACTTC. Protein sequence: CASSLTTGGLQETQYF.

V usage is TRBV29-1 and J usage is TRBJ2-3; D is ambiguous. This CDR3 comprises 15 residues. Germline V gene lookup returns CDR1 SQVTM and CDR2 ANQGSEA. V lost 4 bases and J 1 base, leaving 15 bases between the germline ends. The CDR3 sequence is CSVVGQPPGTDTQYF. CDR3 bases: TGCAGCGTTGTTGGGCAGCCTCCCGGCACAGATACGCAGTATTTT.

This rearrangement joins TRBV11-2 to TRBJ1-1; 7 positions match TRBD1. This CDR3 is 12 amino acids long. Germline CDR1 is SGHAT and CDR2 is FQNNGV. V gave up 5 bases and J gave up 12 bases; unmatched junction bases: 9. DNA of the CDR3: TGTGCCAGCAGCCGACAGGGAGTTACTACTTTCTTT. This gives the protein CASSRQGVTTFF. The variable domain in full, completed from reference TRBV11-2 and TRBJ1-1, reads EAGVAQSPRYKIIEKRQSVAFWCNPISGHATLYWYQQILGQGPKLLIQFQNNGVVDDSQLPKDRFSAERLKGVDSTLKIQPAKLEDSAVYLCASSRQGVTTFFGQGTRLTVV.

V and J are TRBV10-2 and TRBJ2-3; 11 nucleotides match TRBD2. V shed 10 bases, J shed 6 bases, and the junction held 9 bases outside the gene matches. This CDR3 spans 14 amino acids. Germline CDR1 is WSHSY and CDR2 is SAAADI. The chain's CDR3 is CATGTSGSWDTQYF. In DNA form, the CDR3 reads TGCGCCACTGGGACTAGCGGCTCTTGGGATACGCAGTATTTT.

The chain has TRBV28 and TRBJ2-7; D possibly corresponds to TRBD1 (6 bases). V lost 6 bases, J lost 3 bases, and 12 bases lay in between. Germline V CDR1 and CDR2: MDHEN, SYDVKM. The CDR3 runs to 13 residues. In DNA, the CDR3 is TGTGCCAGCAGGGCAGGGGCGAACTACGAGCAGTACTTC. It is translated as CASRAGANYEQYF.

The V and J genes are TRBV4-3 and TRBJ2-1, with 13 bases aligning to TRBD2. The V and J ends lost 2 bases and 10 bases, in that order; junction bases with no gene match: 11. CDR3 length: 17 residues. Germline loops: CDR1 LGHNA, CDR2 YSLEER. As DNA, the CDR3 is TGCGCCAGCAGCCAAAGGATTGGACTAGCGGGAGTCAGGGAGCAGTTCTTC. Translated, it gives CASSQRIGLAGVREQFF.

The genes are TRBV28 and TRBJ2-7; possible D gene TRBD2, 6 bases. V lost 2 bases and J 1 base, leaving 15 bases between the germline ends. The CDR3 contains 16 residues. The germline CDR1 and CDR2 sequences are MDHEN and SYDVKM. CDR3 nucleotide sequence: TGTGCCAGCAGTTTAAGCGGGCGGAGTTTTTCCTACGAGCAGTACTTC. This sequence encodes CASSLSGRSFSYEQYF.

The chain couples TRBV29-1 to TRBJ2-5, with 9 bases identical to TRBD2. This CDR3 spans 12 amino acids. Trimming at V came to 3 bases and at J to 5 bases, leaving 1 base not matched to a gene. Germline V CDR1 and CDR2: SQVTM, ANQGSEA. The chain's CDR3 is CSVEREGETQYF. In DNA form, the CDR3 reads TGCAGCGTTGAGCGGGAGGGGGAGACCCAGTACTTC.

The rearrangement uses TRBV4-3 and TRBJ2-3; D may be TRBD1 (6 bases). There are 14 residues in the CDR3. CDR1 and CDR2 from the germline V gene are LGHNA and YSLEER. V lost 4 bases and J 1 base, leaving 9 bases between the germline ends. The CDR3 is CASSLRTGTDTQYF. The CDR3 DNA reads as TGCGCCAGCAGCCTAAGGACAGGCACAGATACGCAGTATTTT.

This clone came up once. The gene calls are TRBV11-3 and TRBJ2-2, with no clear D. The V and J ends lost 1 base and 5 bases respectively, with 8 bases between them. Germline CDR1 reads SGHNT; CDR2 reads YENEEA. The CDR3 contains 14 residues. The CDR3 region is CASSLGVITGELFF. Here the CDR3 DNA reads TGTGCCAGCAGCTTAGGAGTAATTACCGGGGAGCTGTTTTTT.

This clone was counted between two and nine times. This chain connects TRBV6-5 to TRBJ2-3; 8 bases are shared with TRBD2. Germline V CDR1 and CDR2: MNHEY, SVGAGI. The CDR3 covers 13 residues. V shed 6 bases, J shed 3 bases, and the junction held 2 bases outside the gene matches. CDR3 protein: CASSPSGTDTQYF. The CDR3 bases are TGTGCCAGCAGCCCTAGCGGGACAGATACGCAGTATTTT.

About this clone: The same CDR3 arises from other DNA sequences in this sample as well. This chain uses TRBV5-4 with TRBJ2-3, with D unclear. Deletions cut 1 base from V and 0 bases from J, with 9 bases between. CDR1 is SGHNT and CDR2 is YYREEE in the germline V gene (reference sequence). The CDR3 is 15 residues long. The CDR3 loop reads CASSLRGLSTDTQYF. The CDR3 coding sequence is TGTGCCAGCAGCTTGAGAGGCCTCAGCACAGATACGCAGTATTTT.

This clone has just one count. The chain is built from TRBV18 and TRBJ1-2, with D uncertain. CDR1 is KGHSH and CDR2 is LQKENI in the germline V gene. The CDR3 has 16 amino acids. The V gene lost 4 bases and the J gene lost 1 base, with 16 bases spanning the gap. The chain's CDR3 is CASSLDRAAINYGYTF. CDR3 bases: TGTGCCAGCTCACTCGATAGGGCAGCTATTAACTATGGCTACACCTTC.

The V and J genes are TRBV5-4 and TRBJ2-7, with 7 bases identical to TRBD2. V was clipped by 4 bases and J by 0 bases; unmatched bases: 13. Germline-derived CDR1 and CDR2 are SGHNT and YYREEE (reference sequence). CDR3 length: 17 amino acids. CDR3 nucleotides: TGTGCCAGCAGCGCATACCCCCAGCGGGGCCGCTCCTACGAGCAGTACTTC. It codes for CASSAYPQRGRSYEQYF.

This chain connects TRBV19 to TRBJ1-5; 9 bases map to TRBD1. There are 15 residues in the CDR3. V shed 5 bases, J shed 9 bases, and the junction held 11 bases outside the gene matches. Germline V gene data show CDR1 as LNHDA and CDR2 as SQIVND (reference sequence). The chain's CDR3 is CASSDSGQGLRPQHF. For the CDR3, the DNA is TGTGCCAGTAGTGACTCCGGACAGGGGTTACGGCCCCAGCATTTT.

The rearrangement links TRBV28 to TRBJ1-4, with 7 bases lining up with TRBD1. There are 16 residues in the CDR3. In germline, CDR1 is MDHEN, CDR2 SYDVKM. Trimming removed 6 bases from V and 1 base from J; junction bases left unmatched: 8. CDR3 sequence reads: CASSSLGGGTNEKLFF. As DNA, the CDR3 is TGTGCCAGCAGCTCGTTAGGGGGCGGAACTAATGAAAAACTGTTTTTT.

The rearrangement uses TRBV7-2 and TRBJ2-5; the D is unclear. V lost 4 bases and J 1 base, leaving 4 bases between the germline ends. This CDR3 region has 12 residues. CDR1 is SGHTA and CDR2 is FQGNSA in the germline V gene. CDR3 region: CASSSFQETQYF. In DNA, the CDR3 is TGTGCCAGCAGCTCGTTCCAAGAGACCCAGTACTTC.

The rearrangement uses TRBV21-1 and TRBJ2-5; no DNA check was done on the table's D call, TRBD2. TRBV21-1 represents a pseudogene. The CDR3 consists of 19 residues. CDR3 bases: TGTGCCAGCAGCAAAGTATCGTGGGTAAGGACTAGCGGCCAAGAGACCCAGTACTTC. Its translation: CASSKVSWVRTSGQETQYF.

J is TRBJ2-1 and V is TRBV12-2; the table's D call of TRBD2 was not tested on the DNA. TRBV12-2 is noted as a pseudogene. The CDR3 has 18 amino acids. For the CDR3, the DNA is TGTGCAAGTCGCTTAGAGTTGCTAGCGGGAGGGCCCTACAATGAGCAGTTCTTC. Amino acid sequence: CASRLELLAGGPYNEQFF.

The chain is built from TRBV28 and TRBJ1-1; a weak D match, TRBD1 (6 bases). Between the trimmed V and J ends, which lost 6 bases and 0 bases, there was a span of 14 bases. This CDR3 has 15 residues. Germline V lookup: CDR1 MDHEN, CDR2 SYDVKM. The CDR3 bases are TGTGCCAGCAGAGCCGTTAGGGGGGTGAACACTGAAGCTTTCTTT. Its protein product is CASRAVRGVNTEAFF.

The chain joins TRBV27 to TRBJ2-3; TRBD2 might be the D (5 bases). Trimming left V 4 bases short and J 0 bases short, with 11 bases between. The CDR3 is 15 residues long. Germline V gives CDR1 MNHEY, CDR2 SMNVEV (reference sequence). CDR3 bases: TGTGCCAGCAGTTCCATCCTAGCTAGCACAGATACGCAGTATTTT. As protein: CASSSILASTDTQYF.

The chain couples TRBV29-1 to TRBJ2-3, with D perhaps matching TRBD1 (5 bases). V lost 4 bases, J lost 0 bases, and 17 bases lay in between. CDR1 and CDR2 from the germline V gene are SQVTM and ANQGSEA. CDR3 length: 16 residues. CDR3 region: CSVGGNRKTSTDTQYF. For the CDR3, the DNA is TGCAGCGTTGGTGGGAACAGGAAGACTAGCACAGATACGCAGTATTTT.

The V and J genes are TRBV6-5 and TRBJ1-3; 8 positions agree with TRBD1. Per the germline V gene, CDR1 is MNHEY and CDR2 is SVGAGI. The CDR3 is 15 residues long. Unmatched junction bases numbered 8, after V lost 8 bases and J lost 2 bases. For the CDR3, the DNA is TGTGCCAGCCACGGACAGGGCCGGCCTGGAAACACCATATATTTT. Its protein product is CASHGQGRPGNTIYF.

V and J are TRBV5-4 and TRBJ2-6; 7 nucleotides align to TRBD2. Per the germline V gene, CDR1 is SGHNT and CDR2 is YYREEE (reference sequence). With V trimmed by 0 bases and J by 1 base, 1 base remained unmatched. The CDR3 is 16 residues long. CDR3 region: CASSLAGGSGANVLTF. Here the CDR3 DNA reads TGTGCCAGCAGCTTGGCCGGGGGGTCTGGGGCCAACGTCCTGACTTTC.